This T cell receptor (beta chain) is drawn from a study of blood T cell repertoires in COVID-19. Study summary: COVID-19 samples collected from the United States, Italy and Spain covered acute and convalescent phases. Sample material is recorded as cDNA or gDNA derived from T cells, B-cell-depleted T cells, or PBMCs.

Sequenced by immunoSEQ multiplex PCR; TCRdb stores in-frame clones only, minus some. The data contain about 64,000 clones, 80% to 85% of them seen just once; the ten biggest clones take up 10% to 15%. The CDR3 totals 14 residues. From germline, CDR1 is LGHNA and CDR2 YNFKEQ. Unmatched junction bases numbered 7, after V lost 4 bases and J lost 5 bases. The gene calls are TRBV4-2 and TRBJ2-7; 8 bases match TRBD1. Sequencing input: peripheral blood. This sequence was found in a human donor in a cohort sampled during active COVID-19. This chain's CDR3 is CASSPQGAFHEQYF. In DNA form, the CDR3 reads TGTGCCAGCAGCCCGCAGGGGGCATTCCACGAGCAGTACTTC.